This section outlines one TCR beta chain sequence together with its context. These data belong to a study of blood T cells in healthy people across ages. The draw of peripheral blood yielded ten milliliters from each donor. Each sample used at least 7 million PBMCs. A J-beta primer mix and a sample-barcoded 5' primer were used in a second PCR of roughly 7 to 12 cycles. TCRdb itself ran the 5' RACE reads through MiXCR, one entry per CDR3 protein. The sample yields about 810,000 distinct CDR3 sequences, under 40% seen once. V dropped 5 bases and J dropped 6 bases, with 12 bases sitting between them. The CDR3 spans 13 residues.

The receptor was derived from a man aged 18 to 29 in good health. Sequencing was carried out using blood. The chain is built from TRBV12-3 or TRBV12-4 and TRBJ2-3; the D is unclear. CDR3 protein: CASSVARRDTQYF. For the CDR3, the DNA is TGTGCCAGCAGTGTGGCACGGCGGGATACGCAGTATTTT.